The clone carrying this TCR beta chain was seen ten or more times. The antigen is unknown. Molecular-barcoded quantitative 5'-RACE produced these TCR beta libraries. A single record per CDR3 protein comes from TCRdb applying MiXCR to the 5' RACE reads. The sample lists 180,000 or so distinct CDR3 sequences; approximately 10% were seen once. This entry is derived from a study of CD8 T cells in ankylosing spondylitis. This CDR3 contains 15 residues. V was pared by 5 bases and J by 8 bases, with 13 bases of the junction left unmatched. CDR1 is PRHDT, CDR2 FYEKMQ, per germline (reference sequence). Study-wide points: Roughly eight highly homologous variants made up a TCR beta motif that seemed to typify ankylosing spondylitis blood.

This chain links TRBV13 with TRBJ1-2, with TRBD1 identical over 8 bases. Sequencing input: blood, either unsorted or a sorted T cell fraction (not recorded which). This receptor was taken from a male donor with ankylosing spondylitis or in good health (not recorded which). The CDR3 protein is CASSPSRDRLHGYTF. The CDR3, as DNA: TGTGCCAGCAGCCCCTCACGGGACAGGTTACACGGCTACACCTTC.